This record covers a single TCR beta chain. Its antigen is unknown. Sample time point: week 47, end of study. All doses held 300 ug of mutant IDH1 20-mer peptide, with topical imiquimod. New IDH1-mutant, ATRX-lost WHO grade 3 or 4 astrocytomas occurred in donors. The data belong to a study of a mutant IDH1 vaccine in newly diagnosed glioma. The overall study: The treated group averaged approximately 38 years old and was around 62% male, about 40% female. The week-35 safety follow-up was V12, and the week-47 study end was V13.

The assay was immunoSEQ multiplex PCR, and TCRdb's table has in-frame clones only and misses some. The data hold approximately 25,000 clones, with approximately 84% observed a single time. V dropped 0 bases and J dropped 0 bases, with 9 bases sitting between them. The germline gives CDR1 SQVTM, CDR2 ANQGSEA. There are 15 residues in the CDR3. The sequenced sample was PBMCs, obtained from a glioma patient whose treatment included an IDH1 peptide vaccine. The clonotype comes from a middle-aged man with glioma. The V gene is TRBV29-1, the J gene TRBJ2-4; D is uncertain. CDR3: CSVEDRGVAKNIQYF. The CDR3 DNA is TGCAGCGTTGAAGATCGAGGAGTAGCCAAAAACATTCAGTACTTC.